These 29 T cell receptor beta chains were sequenced from one sample in a study of identical twins. TCRdb redid the calling of the 5' RACE reads with MiXCR, one entry per CDR3 protein. The sample holds about 700,000 distinct CDR3 sequences, less than 10% seen once. This same sample was also taken into another study, of yellow fever vaccine responses in identical twins.

Sequencing input: PBMCs. Source of these receptors: a woman between 18 and 29 years old in good health.

This clonotype has a count of ten or more. J is TRBJ2-3 and V is TRBV6-5; 10 positions match TRBD1. This CDR3 contains 14 residues. Germline CDR1 reads MNHEY; CDR2 reads SVGAGI. Unmatched junction bases numbered 5, after V lost 4 bases and J lost 7 bases. In DNA form, the CDR3 reads TGTGCCAGCAGTTCCGGACAGGGGGGCAATACGCAGTATTTT. Translating it yields CASSSGQGGNTQYF.

The chain employs TRBV4-2 and TRBJ2-1; tentatively, D is TRBD2 (7 bases). V was cut by 4 bases and J by 1 base, with 29 bases left in between. The CDR3 has 21 amino acids. Per the germline V gene, CDR1 is LGHNA and CDR2 is YNFKEQ. The CDR3, as DNA: TGTGCCAGCAGCCCCGGGTACGGGGAAGGTGAGGGGGGGCTGTCCTACAATGAGCAGTTCTTC. Protein product: CASSPGYGEGEGGLSYNEQFF.

This clonotype has at least ten counts. V is TRBV12-3 or TRBV12-4 and J is TRBJ2-2; TRBD2 is a possible D gene (6 bases). The germline V and J ends were trimmed by 7 bases and 1 base, with 13 bases remaining between them. CDR3 length: 15 residues. CDR3 DNA: TGTGCCAGCACCCCGTCCGGGGGGAACACCGGGGAGCTGTTTTTT. Amino acid sequence: CASTPSGGNTGELFF.

This clonotype has only a few counts. V and J are TRBV27 and TRBJ2-7; possibly TRBD1 for D (6 bases). The germline V gene encodes CDR1 MNHEY and CDR2 SMNVEV (reference sequence). V was cut by 5 bases and J by 2 bases, with 13 bases left in between. The CDR3 totals 14 residues. CDR3 residues: CASSGTGIAYEQYF. The DNA of the CDR3 is TGTGCCAGCAGTGGCACAGGGATCGCCTACGAGCAGTACTTC.

Points on this clonotype: Germline and junction disagree at one end, which may indicate a read error. The chain joins TRBV12-3 or TRBV12-4 to TRBJ2-5, with 9 bases aligning to TRBD1. CDR3 size: 18 residues. The CDR3 here is CACSWVAGGDRAGETQYF. The CDR3 nucleotides are TGTGCCTGCAGCTGGGTGGCTGGTGGGGACAGGGCGGGCGAGACCCAGTACTTC.

This clonotype turned up a few times. The V and J genes are TRBV7-9 and TRBJ2-7; TRBD1 matches 7 bases. The V gene's germline CDR1 is SEHNR and CDR2 FQNEAQ (reference sequence). The CDR3 has 15 amino acids. Unmatched junction bases numbered 5, after V lost 1 base and J lost 2 bases. DNA for the CDR3: TGTGCCAGCAGCTTAGGCCGGGACAGACCCTACGAGCAGTACTTC. This codes for CASSLGRDRPYEQYF.

In its sample, this clonotype was seen many times. V and J are TRBV6-5 and TRBJ2-7; the match to TRBD1 covers 8 bases. The CDR3 is 14 amino acids. Losses at the gene ends were 2 bases for V and 3 bases for J; bases not matched to a gene: 3. Germline values: CDR1 MNHEY, CDR2 SVGAGI. The CDR3 loop reads CASSYGTGHYEQYF. CDR3 coding DNA: TGTGCCAGCAGTTACGGGACAGGTCACTACGAGCAGTACTTC.

The sample holds many counts of this clonotype. This chain uses TRBV12-3 or TRBV12-4 with TRBJ2-1; TRBD2 agrees at 7 bases. The V segment lost 4 bases and the J segment 11 bases; nucleotides outside the gene matches: 8. CDR3 size: 13 residues. In DNA, the CDR3 is TGTGCCAGCAGTTCCCCCGGGACTACAAAGCAGTTCTTC. This translates into CASSSPGTTKQFF.

In its sample, this clonotype was seen many times. CDR3 residues: CASSPNLRESSYNEQFF. For the CDR3, the DNA is TGCGCCAGCAGCCCCAACCTCCGGGAGAGCTCCTACAATGAGCAGTTCTTC. The V gene is TRBV5-1, the J gene TRBJ2-1; D possibly corresponds to TRBD2 (6 bases). The germline gives CDR1 SGHRS, CDR2 YFSETQ. Trimming took off 4 bases at V and 0 bases at J, with 17 bases between the two ends. The CDR3 covers 17 residues.

At least ten counts were recorded for this clonotype. V gene TRBV9 combines with J gene TRBJ2-5; TRBD1 aligns across 8 bases. V trimming: 3 bases; J trimming: 5 bases; junction bases outside the gene matches: 12. CDR3 length: 16 residues. The V gene's germline CDR1 is SGDLS and CDR2 YYNGEE. The CDR3 DNA sequence: TGTGCCAGCAGCGCCGGATATCCAGGGGGCTGGGAGACCCAGTACTTC. Protein: CASSAGYPGGWETQYF.

Note on this clonotype: Given a much more abundant clone one base away, this may be a read error. This chain uses TRBV28 with TRBJ2-7; 11 bases line up with TRBD1. CDR3 size: 16 residues. Germline V gene data show CDR1 as MDHEN and CDR2 as SYDVKM. V lost 4 bases, J lost 6 bases, and 11 bases stayed unmatched. The CDR3 DNA reads as TGTGCCAGCAGTTCACCAAACGGGACAGGGGGTGTCGAGCAGTACTTC. Translation: CASSSPNGTGGVEQYF.

This clonotype was seen only a few times. The chain recombines TRBV29-1 with TRBJ2-7, with D hard to call. The germline V gene has CDR1 SQVTM and CDR2 ANQGSEA. V was pared by 3 bases and J by 0 bases, with 9 bases between. This CDR3 is built from 13 residues. The CDR3 nucleotides read TGCAGCGTTGAGGCAGGCCTCTCCTACGAGCAGTACTTC. Residues: CSVEAGLSYEQYF.

The sample holds a few counts of this clonotype. The rearrangement uses TRBV7-9 and TRBJ2-1, with D possibly matching TRBD2 (6 bases). CDR3 length: 14 amino acids. Trimming removed 3 bases at V and 5 bases at J, with 11 bases between. The germline V gene encodes CDR1 SEHNR and CDR2 FQNEAQ (reference sequence). The CDR3 reads CASSFKLADNEQFF. DNA for the CDR3: TGTGCCAGCAGCTTTAAATTAGCGGACAATGAGCAGTTCTTC.

The V gene is TRBV7-3, the J gene TRBJ2-5; maybe TRBD2 (5 bases). Trimming removed 6 bases from V and 1 base from J, with 18 bases in between. This CDR3 has 16 residues. CDR1 is SGHTA and CDR2 is FQGTGA in the germline V gene. The CDR3 DNA sequence: TGTGCCAGCAGTTTGCTAGGCGAGGGCAGCCAAGAGACCCAGTACTTC. Translated, it gives CASSLLGEGSQETQYF.

This sequence joins TRBV4-3 and TRBJ2-7; 12 bases are shared with TRBD2. V was clipped by 1 base and J by 2 bases; unmatched bases: 3. The CDR3 is made up of 16 amino acids. CDR1 and CDR2 (germline): LGHNA, YSLEER. CDR3: CASSQGTSGVTYEQYF. Here the CDR3 DNA reads TGCGCCAGCAGCCAAGGGACTAGCGGGGTCACCTACGAGCAGTACTTC.

V and J are TRBV28 and TRBJ2-5, with TRBD2 matching over 8 bases. CDR1 and CDR2 (germline): MDHEN, SYDVKM. V trimming: 7 bases; J trimming: 4 bases; junction bases outside the gene matches: 8. CDR3 length equals 14 residues. The CDR3 loop is CASTPAGVAETQYF. The CDR3 DNA reads TGTGCCAGCACTCCAGCGGGAGTTGCAGAGACCCAGTACTTC.

The gene calls are TRBV6-5 and TRBJ2-3; 7 bases are shared with TRBD2. The CDR3 contains 15 residues. Per germline, CDR1 MNHEY and CDR2 SVGAGI. V lost 0 bases to trimming and J lost 3 bases; unmatched junction nucleotides: 3. In DNA form, the CDR3 reads TGTGCCAGCAGTTACTCGCAGGGAGGGACAGATACGCAGTATTTT. It is translated as CASSYSQGGTDTQYF.

This clonotype was counted many times. The chain uses TRBV15 and TRBJ2-7; D ambiguous. Trimming took 6 bases from V and 1 from J, leaving 10 bases between them. Germline CDR1 LNHNV, CDR2 YYDKDF (reference sequence). This CDR3 has 13 residues. The CDR3 reads CATSKDRSYEQYF. The CDR3 bases are TGTGCCACCAGTAAAGATAGATCCTACGAGCAGTACTTC.

This clonotype was counted only a few times. The chain employs TRBV7-2 and TRBJ2-5; TRBD1 might be the D (6 bases). CDR3 size: 14 residues. The ends were cut back, 1 base at V and 4 bases at J, with 10 bases in the middle. Germline CDR1 SGHTA, CDR2 FQGNSA. CDR3: CASSLGQVRETQYF. The CDR3 DNA follows: TGTGCCAGCAGCTTAGGACAGGTCCGAGAGACCCAGTACTTC.

This clonotype came up many times. This CDR3 reads CASRLSSGNTGELFF. The CDR3 nucleotides are TGCGCCAGCAGGTTGTCGTCAGGGAACACCGGGGAGCTGTTTTTT. J is TRBJ2-2 and V is TRBV5-1; D remains unclear. Germline values: CDR1 SGHRS, CDR2 YFSETQ. Trimming took off 5 bases at V and 1 base at J, with 12 bases between the two ends. This CDR3 is 15 amino acids long. Based on the CDR3 plus reference TRBV5-1 and TRBJ2-2, the full variable domain is KAGVTQTPRYLIKTRGQQVTLSCSPISGHRSVSWYQQTPGQGLQFLFEYFSETQRNKGNFPGRFSGRQFSNSRSEMNVSTLELGDSALYLCASRLSSGNTGELFFGEGSRLTVL.

V is TRBV27 and J is TRBJ2-3; TRBD1 aligns across 8 bases. CDR1 is MNHEY and CDR2 is SMNVEV in the germline V gene (reference sequence). Losses at the gene ends were 1 base for V and 5 bases for J; bases not matched to a gene: 8. The CDR3 is 16 amino acids. The CDR3 reads CASSLLGQGAEDTQYF. The CDR3 DNA reads TGTGCCAGCAGTTTATTGGGCCAGGGGGCGGAAGATACGCAGTATTTT.

This clonotype appeared a few times. V is TRBV2 and J is TRBJ2-5, with D unclear. CDR3 size: 15 residues. Looked up from germline, CDR1 is SNHLY and CDR2 is FYNNEI. Trimming took 3 bases from V and 2 from J, leaving 13 bases between them. Written as DNA, the CDR3 is TGTGCCAGCAGTGATTCCCTTGTCAGGCAAGAGACCCAGTACTTC. Residues: CASSDSLVRQETQYF.

In this sample, this clonotype turned up many times. The rearrangement links TRBV6-4 to TRBJ1-2, with D perhaps matching TRBD1 (6 bases). The V gene's germline CDR1 is MRHNA and CDR2 SNTAGT. The CDR3 contains 14 residues. V lost 3 bases and J lost 4, with 12 bases in between. CDR3 residues: CASSEGQGSYGYTF. The CDR3 bases are TGTGCCAGCAGTGAAGGGCAGGGGTCCTATGGCTACACCTTC.

This clonotype turned up a few times. J is TRBJ2-1 and V is TRBV12-3 or TRBV12-4; TRBD2 agrees at 8 bases. The V and J ends lost 8 bases and 10 bases, in that order; junction bases with no gene match: 13. The CDR3 contains 14 residues. This chain's CDR3 is CASVFTSGRGEQFF. In nucleotides, the CDR3 is TGTGCCAGCGTATTTACTAGCGGCAGAGGGGAGCAGTTCTTC.

The gene calls are TRBV27 and TRBJ2-7; tentatively, D is TRBD2 (6 bases). The ends were cut back, 2 bases at V and 2 bases at J, with 10 bases in the middle. CDR3 length equals 14 residues. The germline V gene encodes CDR1 MNHEY and CDR2 SMNVEV (reference sequence). The CDR3 loop reads CASSLVGEAYEQYF. In DNA, the CDR3 is TGTGCCAGCAGTTTAGTAGGGGAGGCCTACGAGCAGTACTTC.

V and J are TRBV7-3 and TRBJ2-1; 7 bases are a match to TRBD1. V was clipped by 5 bases and J by 2 bases; unmatched bases: 15. This CDR3 is built from 18 residues. Germline lookup yields CDR1 SGHTA and CDR2 FQGTGA. The CDR3 nucleotides are TGTGCCAGCAGCACGTCAGACGGACAGGCGCGACCCTACAATGAGCAGTTCTTC. This translates into CASSTSDGQARPYNEQFF. Looking up the rest from reference TRBV7-3 and TRBJ2-1 gives the full variable domain: GAGVSQTPSNKVTEKGKYVELRCDPISGHTALYWYRQSLGQGPEFLIYFQGTGAADDSGLPNDRFFAVRPEGSVSTLKIQRTERGDSAVYLCASSTSDGQARPYNEQFFGPGTRLTVL.

This clonotype was seen ten or more times. This chain joins TRBV4-2 and TRBJ2-2; D is perhaps TRBD2 (6 bases). The V and J ends lost 4 bases and 6 bases respectively, with 18 bases between them. This CDR3 spans 16 amino acids. CDR1 and CDR2 from the germline V gene are LGHNA and YNFKEQ. DNA of the CDR3: TGTGCCAGCAGCCCAAGCCAGGGTCGGGAGTCCGGGGAGCTGTTTTTT. Translation: CASSPSQGRESGELFF.

This clonotype was counted at least ten times. The chain uses TRBV11-2 and TRBJ2-2; the match to TRBD2 covers 7 bases. The CDR3 is 19 residues long. Germline V gene sequence: CDR1 SGHAT, CDR2 FQNNGV. V shed 5 bases and J 4 bases; nucleotides not matched to a gene: 19. The CDR3 sequence: CASSPPLNVGPGGTGELFF. CDR3 DNA: TGTGCCAGCAGCCCCCCCTTAAATGTGGGGCCGGGAGGCACCGGGGAGCTGTTTTTT.

As concerns this clonotype: One base away lies a much larger clone, so this may be a sequencing read error. The rearrangement uses TRBV20-1 and TRBJ2-7; TRBD1 matches at 9 bases. CDR3 length equals 13 residues. V lost 1 base and J lost 4; bases outside the gene matches: 2. Germline V gene sequence: CDR1 DFQATT, CDR2 SNEGSKA (reference sequence). The chain's CDR3 is CSARGDREYEQYF. Written as DNA, the CDR3 is TGCAGTGCTAGAGGGGACAGGGAATACGAGCAGTACTTC.